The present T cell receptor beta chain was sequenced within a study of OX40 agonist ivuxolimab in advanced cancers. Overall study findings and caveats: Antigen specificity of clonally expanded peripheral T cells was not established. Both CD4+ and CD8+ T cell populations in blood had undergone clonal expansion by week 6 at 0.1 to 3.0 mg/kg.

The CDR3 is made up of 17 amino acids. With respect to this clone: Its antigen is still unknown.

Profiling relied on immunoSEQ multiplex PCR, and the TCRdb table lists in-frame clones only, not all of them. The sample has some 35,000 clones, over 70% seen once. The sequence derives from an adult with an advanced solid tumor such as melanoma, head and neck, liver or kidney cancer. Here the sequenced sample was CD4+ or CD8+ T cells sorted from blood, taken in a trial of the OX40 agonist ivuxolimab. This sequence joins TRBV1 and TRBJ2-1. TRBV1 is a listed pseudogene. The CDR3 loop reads CTSSQAFRLGSYNEQFF. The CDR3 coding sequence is TGCACCAGCAGCCAAGCCTTCCGTCTGGGCTCCTACAATGAGCAGTTCTTC.